This T cell receptor (beta chain) was found in a study of T-cell reconstitution after alpha-beta-depleted transplantation in children. This clonotype was seen a handful of times. J was trimmed by 6 bases and V by 4 bases; bases with no gene match: 8. In germline, CDR1 is SGHRS, CDR2 YFSETQ. This CDR3 contains 14 residues. Preparation of the TCRbeta library involved a method that used unique molecular identifiers. TCRdb redid the calling of the PCR reads with MiXCR, one entry per CDR3 protein. The sample shows around 500,000 distinct CDR3 sequences, about 12% of them seen only once. The source was PBMCs from the stem cell graft donor, collected from the stem cell graft. The clonotype comes from a human donor who donated a stem cell graft to a child with combined immunodeficiency. This chain uses TRBV5-1 with TRBJ2-7; 9 nucleotides match TRBD1. In DNA form, the CDR3 reads TGCGCCAGCAGCACTTCGGGACAGGGAACCGAGCAGTACTTC. Amino acids: CASSTSGQGTEQYF.